The sequence of this T cell receptor (beta chain) was determined in a study of cytomegalovirus exposure and HLA in healthy donors. Whole-study results and caveats: Across donors, presence/absence analyses took sequencing depth to be roughly uniform. A few chains tied to CMV proved CMV antigen-specific in vitro. Excluded were some V segments that proved indistinguishable, including TRBV6-2 and TRBV6-3. Earlier analysis looked at TCR beta V segments, and most were productive about 87% or about 30% of the time.

The CDR3 loop spans 17 amino acids. Trimming cost V 0 bases and J 6 bases; bases outside gene matches: 10. Per germline, CDR1 SGHTA and CDR2 FQGNSA. In the PCR, 60 Vbeta and 13 Jbeta primers were used. Sequencing was performed with immunoSEQ multiplex PCR; in TCRdb, only in-frame clones are kept and a portion is missing. Here the sample spans roughly 120,000 clones, approximately 81% being singletons. The sample holds a few counts of this clone. Its specificity is not known. Source material: PBMCs. The TCR originated in a man younger than 30 in good health and CMV-seronegative. The V and J genes are TRBV7-2 and TRBJ2-2; 7 nucleotides line up with TRBD2. The CDR3 DNA reads as TGTGCCAGCAGCTTAGCGGGGGGGGGAAGGGAGGCCGGGGAGCTGTTTTTT. It specifies CASSLAGGGREAGELFF.